These 24 T cell receptor beta chains were sequenced from one sample in a study of blood T cell repertoires in COVID-19 (dated by TCRdb to the early 2020s). Libraries were prepared through the immunoSEQ multiplex PCR assay. TCRdb took this table from immuneACCESS and kept in-frame rearrangements with V and J called. Such tables lack part of the clones; where checked against another copy, unresolved V genes explain under half of the gap, and the rest is unexplained. This sample lists about 190,000 clones; nearly 90% were detected once. The ten largest make up roughly 5.6% of the sample. Material: peripheral blood. The origin of the receptors is a middle-aged woman who had recovered from COVID-19.

The chain links TRBV11-3 to TRBJ2-1; 8 bases fit TRBD2. In germline, CDR1 is SGHNT, CDR2 YENEEA. CDR3 size: 15 residues. Trimming cost V 2 bases and J 0 bases; bases outside gene matches: 0. The CDR3 region has the DNA TGTGCCAGCAGCTTAAGCGGGAGCTCCTACAATGAGCAGTTCTTC. Amino acid sequence: CASSLSGSSYNEQFF.

This clone rates as large. CDR3 in amino acids: CASIGGIEQYF. Here the CDR3 DNA reads TGTGCCAGCATCGGGGGGATCGAGCAGTACTTC. This chain joins TRBV27 and TRBJ2-7; 7 bases are shared with TRBD2. Germline V gene lookup returns CDR1 MNHEY and CDR2 SMNVEV (reference sequence). After removal of 7 bases from V and 6 bases from J, the junction contained 3 bases not matched to a gene. The CDR3 has 11 residues.

The rearrangement links TRBV14 to TRBJ2-1, with TRBD2 matching 13 bases. The CDR3 spans 15 residues. V shed 2 bases, J shed 12 bases, and the junction held 7 bases outside the gene matches. Germline values: CDR1 SGHDN, CDR2 FVKESK. CDR3 sequence reads: CASSQSLLAGGGQFF. As DNA, the CDR3 is TGTGCCAGCAGCCAATCACTACTAGCGGGAGGGGGGCAGTTCTTC. The full variable domain, rest sourced from reference TRBV14 and TRBJ2-1, is EAGVTQFPSHSVIEKGQTVTLRCDPISGHDNLYWYRRVMGKEIKFLLHFVKESKQDESGMPNNRFLAERTGGTYSTLKVQPAELEDSGVYFCASSQSLLAGGGQFFGPGTRLTVL.

The chain carries TRBV7-7 and TRBJ1-4; 7 bases agree with TRBD1. Germline-derived CDR1 and CDR2 are SSHAT and FNYEAQ (reference sequence). The CDR3 contains 17 residues. The trim removed 1 base at V and 5 bases at J, leaving 10 bases unmatched. CDR3 region: CASSLVQGRRTNEKLFF. The CDR3 DNA sequence: TGTGCCAGCAGCTTAGTACAGGGGCGAAGGACAAATGAAAAACTGTTTTTT.

V is TRBV10-3 and J is TRBJ2-5; 13 nucleotides align to TRBD2. There are 16 residues in the CDR3. Germline V gene lookup returns CDR1 ENHRY and CDR2 SYGVKD. Unmatched junction bases numbered 3, after V lost 3 bases and J lost 2 bases. CDR3 DNA sequence: TGTGCCATCAGTGAAGGGACTAGCGGGATTCAAGAGACCCAGTACTTC. This gives the protein CAISEGTSGIQETQYF.

The rearrangement links TRBV30 to TRBJ2-1; tentatively, D is TRBD2 (6 bases). CDR1 is GTSNPN, CDR2 SVGIG, per germline (reference sequence). The CDR3 extends over 11 amino acids. Trimming removed 5 bases from V and 6 bases from J, with 8 bases in between. CDR3: CAWRLVNEQFF. The CDR3 region has the DNA TGTGCCTGGCGACTAGTCAATGAGCAGTTCTTC.

This clone was observed once. The chain joins TRBV21-1 to TRBJ2-1; the D call TRBD2 from the table was never checked on the DNA. TRBV21-1 constitutes a pseudogene. The CDR3 contains 18 residues. The CDR3 region is CASSKEWSSKRTGNEQFF. The CDR3 nucleotides are TGTGCCAGCAGCAAAGAGTGGTCCTCCAAAAGGACTGGGAATGAGCAGTTCTTC.

The rearrangement uses TRBV6-1 and TRBJ1-1; a weak D match, TRBD1 (6 bases). This CDR3 is 13 amino acids long. V dropped 2 bases and J dropped 3 bases, with 7 bases sitting between them. From germline, CDR1 is MNHNS and CDR2 SASEGT. CDR3 sequence (DNA): TGTGCCAGCAGTGAACGACAGGACACTGAAGCTTTCTTT. It encodes CASSERQDTEAFF.

This chain connects TRBV29-1 to TRBJ1-3; 8 bases fit TRBD1. There are 13 residues in the CDR3. The germline CDR1 and CDR2 sequences are SQVTM and ANQGSEA. Trimming removed 5 bases from V and 1 base from J; junction bases left unmatched: 1. The CDR3 loop is CSVTGGSGNTIYF. DNA of the CDR3: TGCAGCGTTACAGGGGGTTCTGGAAACACCATATATTTT.

The genes are TRBV29-1 and TRBJ1-3; TRBD1 might be the D (5 bases). Germline V lookup: CDR1 SQVTM, CDR2 ANQGSEA. The CDR3 consists of 19 residues. The V and J ends lost 0 bases and 3 bases respectively, with 24 bases between them. The CDR3 spells CSVEDIGHQVDGFGNTIYF. The DNA for the CDR3 is TGCAGCGTTGAAGATATAGGACATCAAGTCGACGGTTTTGGAAACACCATATATTTT.

V is TRBV4-3 and J is TRBJ1-3; no clear D. V lost 0 bases to trimming and J lost 4 bases, with 16 bases between them. Germline-derived CDR1 and CDR2 are LGHNA and YSLEER. CDR3 length: 17 amino acids. The CDR3 reads CASSQDSVGGRGNTIYF. The CDR3 nucleotides are TGCGCCAGCAGCCAAGACTCGGTCGGAGGGAGAGGAAACACCATATATTTT.

The V and J genes are TRBV12-3 or TRBV12-4 and TRBJ1-5; D call uncertain. V dropped 4 bases and J dropped 6 bases, with 10 bases sitting between them. The CDR3 runs to 13 residues. CDR3 sequence (DNA): TGTGCCAGCAGTTCCATAGAGGGTCAGCCCCAGCATTTT. Its translation is CASSSIEGQPQHF.

V usage is TRBV4-3 and J usage is TRBJ2-3; D remains ambiguous. The CDR3 length is 15 residues. Trimming left V 1 base short and J 6 bases short, with 14 bases between. Germline CDR1 is LGHNA and CDR2 is YSLEER. CDR3 nucleotide sequence: TGCGCCAGCAGCCAAGGCCCAAATGGGCTCGATACGCAGTATTTT. As protein: CASSQGPNGLDTQYF.

The chain employs TRBV7-9 and TRBJ1-1, with D perhaps TRBD1 (5 bases). CDR1 and CDR2 from the germline V gene are SEHNR and FQNEAQ (reference sequence). This CDR3 spans 15 amino acids. V was clipped by 4 bases and J by 5 bases, with 17 bases between them. CDR3 residues: CASSSHRASGTEAFF. CDR3 DNA: TGTGCCAGCAGCTCTCATAGGGCCTCAGGGACTGAAGCTTTCTTT.

The chain couples TRBV5-1 to TRBJ2-1; unclear D gene. Germline V CDR1 and CDR2: SGHRS, YFSETQ. The CDR3 runs 13 residues. With 2 bases removed from V and 8 bases from J, the gap between germline ends came to 11 bases. CDR3 sequence (DNA): TGCGCCAGCAGCTTCATCCAGGTCGATGAGCAGTTCTTC. Protein product: CASSFIQVDEQFF.

The V call is TRBV18, the J call TRBJ2-7; 14 nucleotides line up with TRBD2. V gave up 3 bases and J gave up 0 bases; unmatched junction bases: 10. CDR1 and CDR2 from the germline V gene are KGHSH and LQKENI. The CDR3 spans 19 residues. Here the CDR3 reads CASSPRIGTSGSLSYEQYF. CDR3 nucleotide sequence: TGTGCCAGCTCACCTCGAATTGGGACTAGCGGGAGCCTCTCCTACGAGCAGTACTTC.

This CDR3 is CASSLTGLASDTQYF. For the CDR3, the DNA is TGTGCCAGCAGCTTAACTGGACTAGCATCAGATACGCAGTATTTT. The J gene is TRBJ2-3, the V gene TRBV7-7, with 8 positions matching TRBD2. This CDR3 region has 15 residues. Germline V lookup: CDR1 SSHAT, CDR2 FNYEAQ (reference sequence). Losses at the gene ends were 2 bases for V and 4 bases for J; bases not matched to a gene: 5.

This clone showed up just a few times. This rearrangement joins TRBV4-3 to TRBJ1-5, with D perhaps TRBD1 (5 bases). Trimming shortened V by 0 bases and J by 7 bases, and 10 bases separated the two germline ends. CDR3 length: 14 residues. Germline values: CDR1 LGHNA, CDR2 YSLEER. CDR3 sequence reads: CASSQDWGRQPQHF. The CDR3 DNA reads as TGCGCCAGCAGCCAAGATTGGGGCAGGCAGCCCCAGCATTTT.

V is TRBV2 and J is TRBJ2-1; 9 nucleotides match TRBD1. Germline V lookup: CDR1 SNHLY, CDR2 FYNNEI. The CDR3 covers 14 residues. J gave up 4 bases and V 7 bases, and 5 bases lay outside the gene matches. CDR3 protein: CASNRQGGYNEQFF. The CDR3 DNA reads as TGTGCCAGCAACCGACAGGGGGGTTACAATGAGCAGTTCTTC.

J is TRBJ2-1 and V is TRBV11-2, with D perhaps matching TRBD2 (5 bases). CDR3 length equals 16 residues. V was pared by 3 bases and J by 0 bases, with 12 bases between. Germline assignment: CDR1 SGHAT and CDR2 FQNNGV. The CDR3 nucleotides are TGTGCCAGCAGCTTGTTTACGGGGAGCTCCTACAATGAGCAGTTCTTC. Encoded protein: CASSLFTGSSYNEQFF.

The chain couples TRBV9 to TRBJ2-7, with 7 bases that match TRBD1. The V gene's germline CDR1 is SGDLS and CDR2 YYNGEE. V lost 3 bases and J lost 1; bases outside the gene matches: 4. The CDR3 totals 14 residues. The DNA of the CDR3 is TGTGCCAGCAGCGAGGGACAGACGTCCTACGAGCAGTACTTC. This codes for CASSEGQTSYEQYF.

The chain employs TRBV10-3 and TRBJ2-1; TRBD2 matches at 10 bases. V was clipped by 10 bases and J by 5 bases; unmatched bases: 5. The CDR3 sequence is 13 residues long. The V gene's germline CDR1 is ENHRY and CDR2 SYGVKD. CDR3 nucleotide sequence: TGTGCCAGCAGACTAGCGGGTGACAATGAGCAGTTCTTC. Translating gives CASRLAGDNEQFF.

The chain joins TRBV3-1 (or the pseudogene TRBV3-2) to TRBJ2-7; a weak D match, TRBD2 (5 bases). Trimming removed 1 base from V and 0 bases from J, with 7 bases in between. This CDR3 has 14 amino acids. Germline V lookup: CDR1 LGHDT, CDR2 YNNKEL (reference sequence). The DNA of the CDR3 is TGTGCCAGCAGCCAAGCGGGGTTCTCCTACGAGCAGTACTTC. It yields the protein CASSQAGFSYEQYF.

The CDR3 here is CASSLGQGVQQFF. The CDR3, as DNA: TGTGCCAGCAGTTTGGGACAGGGGGTCCAGCAGTTCTTC. V usage is TRBV12-3 or TRBV12-4 and J usage is TRBJ2-1; 11 nucleotides agree with TRBD1. Trimming at V came to 3 bases and at J to 11 bases, leaving 3 bases not matched to a gene. The CDR3 extends over 13 amino acids.